These 14 T cell receptor beta chains came from one sample sequenced in a study of cytomegalovirus exposure and HLA in healthy donors. PCR employed 60 Vbeta and 13 Jbeta primers. Profiled with immunoSEQ multiplex PCR; TCRdb holds only in-frame clones, not every one. The sample has approximately 120,000 clones, around three quarters seen once; the top ten hold around 3.5%. The sample was PBMCs. The receptors were sampled from a man aged 25-45 years in good health and CMV-seronegative.

This clone was seen once. This chain joins TRBV6-1 and TRBJ1-1; D not resolved. The V gene's germline CDR1 is MNHNS and CDR2 SASEGT. CDR3 length: 13 residues. V shed 0 bases and J shed 5 bases, with 7 bases lying between them. The CDR3 protein is CASSEAGGTEAFF. The CDR3 region has the DNA TGTGCCAGCAGTGAAGCGGGAGGTACTGAAGCTTTCTTT.

The chain combines TRBV25-1 with TRBJ2-1, with 7 bases identical to TRBD2. The CDR3 is 16 amino acids. Germline loops: CDR1 MGHDK, CDR2 SYGVNS. With V trimmed by 6 bases and J by 0 bases, 8 bases remained unmatched. CDR3 region: CASSLQRGFSYNEQFF. The CDR3 bases are TGTGCCAGCAGCCTACAGCGGGGCTTCTCCTACAATGAGCAGTTCTTC.

The chain is built from TRBV27 and TRBJ1-1, with a weak D call TRBD1 (5 bases). Trimming removed 3 bases from V and 2 bases from J, with 19 bases in between. CDR1 is MNHEY, CDR2 SMNVEV, per germline (reference sequence). The CDR3 length is 17 residues. CDR3 DNA: TGTGCCAGCAGTTTCTCGCTAGGAGGGAGGGGAAACACTGAAGCTTTCTTT. Translation: CASSFSLGGRGNTEAFF.

The V call is TRBV4-1, the J call TRBJ2-5; 11 positions agree with TRBD2. Trimming removed 4 bases from V and 5 bases from J; junction bases left unmatched: 12. This CDR3 has 17 residues. The V gene's germline CDR1 is MGHRA and CDR2 YSYEKL. DNA for the CDR3: TGCGCCAGCAGCCTTGGCGGTAGCGGGGGGGCCGACGAGACCCAGTACTTC. Translated: CASSLGGSGGADETQYF.

The rearrangement links TRBV9 to TRBJ2-5, with a tentative D call TRBD1 (6 bases). V was pared by 3 bases and J by 4 bases, with 19 bases between. The CDR3 is made up of 16 amino acids. CDR1 is SGDLS, CDR2 YYNGEE, per germline. This CDR3 reads CASSAQGRGHVETQYF. CDR3 sequence (DNA): TGTGCCAGCAGCGCACAGGGAAGGGGACACGTAGAGACCCAGTACTTC.

The chain joins TRBV9 to TRBJ1-1, with D unclear. The CDR3 consists of 13 residues. V lost 0 bases and J lost 6, with 9 bases in between. Germline V CDR1 and CDR2: SGDLS, YYNGEE. CDR3: CASSVGVGAEAFF. In DNA, the CDR3 is TGTGCCAGCAGCGTAGGGGTGGGCGCTGAAGCTTTCTTT.

This clone was counted between two and nine times. V is TRBV6-5 and J is TRBJ1-1; D unclear. The length of the CDR3 is 14 residues. The V end was cut by 1 base, the J end by 3 bases, with 9 bases between. Looked up from germline, CDR1 is MNHEY and CDR2 is SVGAGI. The CDR3 is CASSYWSGDTEAFF. The CDR3 DNA sequence: TGTGCCAGCAGTTACTGGTCGGGTGACACTGAAGCTTTCTTT.

This chain connects TRBV9 to TRBJ1-2, with D unresolved. V dropped 0 bases and J dropped 2 bases, with 5 bases sitting between them. The germline CDR1 and CDR2 sequences are SGDLS and YYNGEE. This CDR3 has 13 residues. The CDR3 spells CASSVEQNYGYTF. DNA for the CDR3: TGTGCCAGCAGCGTAGAACAGAACTATGGCTACACCTTC.

The CDR3 spells CASSQSRGQGASDTQYF. CDR3 nucleotide sequence: TGTGCCAGCAGCCAAAGCCGGGGACAGGGGGCTTCAGATACGCAGTATTTT. The chain is built from TRBV4-2 and TRBJ2-3; 12 bases are a match to TRBD1. The CDR3 has 17 amino acids. Germline V lookup: CDR1 LGHNA, CDR2 YNFKEQ. The junction had 7 bases not matched to a gene; V was cut back by 2 bases and J by 4 bases.

The chain recombines TRBV7-2 with TRBJ1-2; D might be TRBD1 (5 bases). CDR3 length equals 14 residues. Trimming shortened V by 1 base and J by 8 bases, and 14 bases separated the two germline ends. Germline CDR1 reads SGHTA; CDR2 reads FQGNSA. For the CDR3, the DNA is TGTGCCAGCAGCTTAGTGGGCAGGGCGGGGGGCTACACCTTC. Residues: CASSLVGRAGGYTF.

The chain is built from TRBV7-9 and TRBJ2-7; D is ambiguous. CDR3 length: 12 amino acids. CDR1 SEHNR and CDR2 FQNEAQ come from the germline V gene (reference sequence). The V end lost 4 bases, the J end lost 5 bases, and 9 bases lay between the germline ends. CDR3 in DNA: TGTGCCAGCAGCTCCCGTCCCCACGAGCAGTACTTC. It yields the protein CASSSRPHEQYF.

Worth noting for this clone: A junction end diverges from the germline sequence, so it may reflect a read error. The V call is TRBV6-6, the J call TRBJ2-3; weak D call: TRBD1 (6 bases). The CDR3 is 11 residues long. Germline V gene sequence: CDR1 MNHNY, CDR2 SVGAGI (reference sequence). The CDR3 region has the DNA TGTGCCGGCAGCCTTCAAGGGGGGCAGTATTTT. As protein: CAGSLQGGQYF.

This clone has a handful of counts. A read error may produce the germline difference seen at one junction end. The chain is built from TRBV7-2 and TRBJ1-6; weak D call: TRBD1 (6 bases). Per the germline V gene, CDR1 is SGHTA and CDR2 is FQGNSA. This CDR3 has 11 residues. The CDR3 coding sequence is TGTGCCAGCAGCCCGGGGACACCTCTCCACTTT. It yields the protein CASSPGTPLHF.

This clone was seen only a few times. The CDR3 loop is CASSHTETGVPKNIQYF. DNA for the CDR3: TGCGCCAGCAGCCATACCGAGACAGGGGTTCCCAAAAACATTCAGTACTTC. The chain employs TRBV5-1 and TRBJ2-4; 8 bases are a match to TRBD1. The CDR3 contains 17 residues. With 4 bases clipped from V and 2 bases from J, the junction kept 11 bases outside the gene matches. The germline V gene encodes CDR1 SGHRS and CDR2 YFSETQ. Together with reference TRBV5-1 and TRBJ2-4, the CDR3 gives the full variable domain: KAGVTQTPRYLIKTRGQQVTLSCSPISGHRSVSWYQQTPGQGLQFLFEYFSETQRNKGNFPGRFSGRQFSNSRSEMNVSTLELGDSALYLCASSHTETGVPKNIQYFGAGTRLSVL.